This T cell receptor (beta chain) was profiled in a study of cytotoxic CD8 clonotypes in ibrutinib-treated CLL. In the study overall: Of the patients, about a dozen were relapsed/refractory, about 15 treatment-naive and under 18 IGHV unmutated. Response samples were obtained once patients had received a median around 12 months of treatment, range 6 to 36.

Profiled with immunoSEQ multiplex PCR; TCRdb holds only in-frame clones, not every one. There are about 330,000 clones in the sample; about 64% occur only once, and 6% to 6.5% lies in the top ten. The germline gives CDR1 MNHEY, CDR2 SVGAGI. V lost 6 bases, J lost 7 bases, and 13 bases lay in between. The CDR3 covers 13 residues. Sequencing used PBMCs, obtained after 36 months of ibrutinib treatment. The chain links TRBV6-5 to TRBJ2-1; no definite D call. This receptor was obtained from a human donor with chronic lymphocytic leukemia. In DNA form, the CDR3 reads TGTGCCAGCAGCCCAATTGAGAATAATGAGCAGTTCTTC. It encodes CASSPIENNEQFF.